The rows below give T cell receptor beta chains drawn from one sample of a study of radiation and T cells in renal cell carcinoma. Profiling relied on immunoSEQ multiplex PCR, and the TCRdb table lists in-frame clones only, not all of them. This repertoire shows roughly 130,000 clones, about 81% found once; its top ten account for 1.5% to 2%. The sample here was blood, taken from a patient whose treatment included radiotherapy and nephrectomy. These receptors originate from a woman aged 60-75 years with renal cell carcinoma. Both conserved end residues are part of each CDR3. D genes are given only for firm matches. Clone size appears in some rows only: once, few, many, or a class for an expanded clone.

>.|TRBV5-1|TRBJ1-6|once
TGCGCCAGCAGCGGAACCTTAAAAGGGGGTTCACCCCTCCACTTT
CASSGTLKGGSPLHF
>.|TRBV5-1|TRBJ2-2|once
TGCGCCAGCAGCTTAGGGGTGAACACCGGGGAGCTGTTTTTT
CASSLGVNTGELFF
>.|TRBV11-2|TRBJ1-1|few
TGTGCCAGCAGCTTAGTCTACAGGCCTGAAGCTTTCTTT
CASSLVYRPEAFF
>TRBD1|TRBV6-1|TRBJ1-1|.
TGTGCCAGCACTAAGGACAGGGGGGACACTGAAGCTTTCTTT
CASTKDRGDTEAFF
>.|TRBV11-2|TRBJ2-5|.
TGTGCCAGCAGCTCCCCCGGGGGACGAGAGACCCAGTACTTC
CASSSPGGRETQYF
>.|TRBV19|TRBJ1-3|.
TGTGCCAGTAGTATGATCGGGGGAACCATATATTTT
CASSMIGGTIYF
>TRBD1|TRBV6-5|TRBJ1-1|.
TGTGCCAGCACTGTGACAGGGCAAAACACTGAAGCTTTCTTT
CASTVTGQNTEAFF
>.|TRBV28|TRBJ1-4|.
TGTGCCAGCAGCCTCGGGGGGGTTAATGAAAAACTGTTTTTT
CASSLGGVNEKLFF
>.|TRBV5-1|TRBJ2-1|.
TGCGCCAGCAGCTTGGCCGTTGGCTCCGAGCAGTTCTTC
CASSLAVGSEQFF
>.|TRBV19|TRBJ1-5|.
TGTGCCAGTAGTAGGGGAGGGGTCGATCAGCCCCAGCATTTT
CASSRGGVDQPQHF
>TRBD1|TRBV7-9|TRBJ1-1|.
TGTGCCAGCAGGCAAACAGGGGGCTTGAACACTGAAGCTTTCTTT
CASRQTGGLNTEAFF